The 9 T cell receptor beta chains given below trace back to one sample, sequenced in a study of blood T cell repertoires in COVID-19 (dated by TCRdb to 2018 to 2021). Libraries came from the immunoSEQ multiplex PCR assay. The clones in this table, taken by TCRdb from immuneACCESS, are in-frame only. Not every clone is retained; where verified, under half of the shortfall comes from an unresolved V gene, and the cause of the rest is unknown. The sample table lists 220,000 or so clones, around 80% of them with a count of one. The leading ten clones occupy around 20% of the sample. What was sequenced was peripheral blood. The receptors come from a man in his thirties or forties with active or convalescent COVID-19.

This clone was counted once. The chain links TRBV7-9 to TRBJ1-3; tentatively, D is TRBD1 (6 bases). CDR3 length equals 14 residues. The germline V gene encodes CDR1 SEHNR and CDR2 FQNEAQ (reference sequence). V lost 3 bases and J 2 bases, leaving 8 bases between the germline ends. The CDR3 sequence is CASSFQGPGNTIYF. As DNA, the CDR3 is TGTGCCAGCAGCTTTCAGGGGCCTGGAAACACCATATATTTT.

The chain employs TRBV12-3 or TRBV12-4 and TRBJ2-5; D may be TRBD1 (6 bases). Trimming took off 6 bases at V and 4 bases at J, with 12 bases between the two ends. There are 13 residues in the CDR3. The CDR3 DNA sequence: TGTGCCAGCAGGCAGGGGACATCAGAGACCCAGTACTTC. Its protein is CASRQGTSETQYF.

The V call is TRBV9, the J call TRBJ2-5; 7 bases are a match to TRBD2. The CDR3 totals 16 residues. Trimming took 4 bases from V and 7 from J; bases not matched to a gene: 16. The germline CDR1 and CDR2 sequences are SGDLS and YYNGEE. In DNA, the CDR3 is TGTGCCAGCAGCCCGACGTCCCCTAGCGGCGGAGGGACCCAGTACTTC. Amino acids: CASSPTSPSGGGTQYF. Using reference TRBV9 and TRBJ2-5 for the parts outside the CDR3, the full variable domain is DSGVTQTPKHLITATGQRVTLRCSPRSGDLSVYWYQQSLDQGLQFLIQYYNGEERAKGNILERFSAQQFPDLHSELNLSSLELGDSALYFCASSPTSPSGGGTQYFGPGTRLLVL.

This clone was detected a few times. V and J are TRBV5-1 and TRBJ2-5; D not resolved. This CDR3 is built from 13 residues. The ends were cut back, 4 bases at V and 4 bases at J, with 11 bases in the middle. CDR1 is SGHRS and CDR2 is YFSETQ in the germline V gene. The CDR3 protein is CASSPPSLETQYF. CDR3 DNA: TGCGCCAGCAGCCCCCCTTCCCTAGAGACCCAGTACTTC.

The chain uses TRBV7-9 and TRBJ1-2; 8 bases match TRBD1. Germline-derived CDR1 and CDR2 are SEHNR and FQNEAQ (reference sequence). The length of the CDR3 is 14 residues. Losses at the gene ends were 3 bases for V and 8 bases for J; bases not matched to a gene: 8. The CDR3 region has the DNA TGTGCCAGCAGCTTTGAAGTGACAGGGGACGGCTACACCTTC. Its translation: CASSFEVTGDGYTF.

The table lists this clone with a count of one. The V call is TRBV30, the J call TRBJ2-7, with TRBD2 matching 7 bases. This CDR3 has 12 amino acids. In germline, CDR1 is GTSNPN, CDR2 SVGIG (reference sequence). V trimming: 4 bases; J trimming: 5 bases; junction bases outside the gene matches: 5. The CDR3 reads CAWKSSGNEQYF. The CDR3 coding sequence is TGTGCCTGGAAGAGCAGCGGGAACGAGCAGTACTTC.

V usage is TRBV23-1 and J usage is TRBJ2-1; TRBD1 is a possible D gene (5 bases). TRBV23-1 falls under the ORF class, with uncertain function. The CDR3 is made up of 17 amino acids. V was shortened by 1 base and J by 9 bases, with 22 bases between the two germline ends. CDR3: CASSQLGRRRIYSEQFF. The CDR3 DNA is TGCGCCAGCAGTCAATTGGGGCGGCGTAGGATATATAGTGAGCAGTTCTTC.

The V gene is TRBV19, the J gene TRBJ1-1; D ambiguous. The germline CDR1 and CDR2 sequences are LNHDA and SQIVND (reference sequence). Trimming shortened V by 3 bases and J by 1 base, and 6 bases separated the two germline ends. The CDR3 is 13 residues long. CDR3 nucleotides: TGTGCCAGTAGTATTGGCGGGAACACTGAAGCTTTCTTT. As protein: CASSIGGNTEAFF. Filled out from reference TRBV19 and TRBJ1-1, the complete variable domain reads DGGITQSPKYLFRKEGQNVTLSCEQNLNHDAMYWYRQDPGQGLRLIYYSQIVNDFQKGDIAEGYSVSREKKESFPLTVTSAQKNPTAFYLCASSIGGNTEAFFGQGTRLTVV.

The genes are TRBV4-2 and TRBJ2-2, with D possibly being TRBD2 (6 bases). The CDR3 has 15 residues. Germline V gene lookup returns CDR1 LGHNA and CDR2 YNFKEQ. The V end was cut by 0 bases, the J end by 3 bases, with 8 bases between. The DNA of the CDR3 is TGTGCCAGCAGCCAAGAGGGGGGACACACCGGGGAGCTGTTTTTT. As protein: CASSQEGGHTGELFF.